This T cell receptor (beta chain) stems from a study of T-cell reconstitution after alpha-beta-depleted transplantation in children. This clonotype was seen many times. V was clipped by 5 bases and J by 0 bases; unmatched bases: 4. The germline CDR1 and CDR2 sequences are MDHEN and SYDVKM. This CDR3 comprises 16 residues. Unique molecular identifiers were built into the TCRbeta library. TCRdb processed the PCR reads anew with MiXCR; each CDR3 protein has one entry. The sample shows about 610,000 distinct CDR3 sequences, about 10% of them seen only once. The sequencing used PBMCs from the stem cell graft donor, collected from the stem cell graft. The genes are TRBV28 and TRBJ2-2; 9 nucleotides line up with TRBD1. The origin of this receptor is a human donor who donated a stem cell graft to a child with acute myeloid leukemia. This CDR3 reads CASSQTGGANTGELFF. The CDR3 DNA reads TGTGCCAGCAGTCAGACAGGGGGAGCGAACACCGGGGAGCTGTTTTTT.